This TCR beta chain was profiled in a study of response to subunit inactivated influenza vaccine. Regarding the study as a whole: The authors suggested that every seasonal influenza vaccination recruits few new T cells.

TCRdb passed the RT-PCR reads through MiXCR, listing each CDR3 protein once. The sample consists of hundreds of thousands of distinct CDR3 sequences, 15% to 19% of them appearing once. The V end lost 0 bases, the J end lost 7 bases, and 20 bases lay between the germline ends. Germline V lookup: CDR1 LGHDT, CDR2 YNNKEL (reference sequence). The CDR3 length is 17 residues. Remarks on this clonotype: What it binds is not known.

The sample was PBMCs from blood, taken 11 to 12 days after vaccination. This clonotype was sampled from a man aged 45-65 years who received an inactivated influenza vaccine. V is TRBV3-1 and J is TRBJ2-3, with D possibly being TRBD1 or TRBD2 (6 bases each). Here the CDR3 DNA reads TGTGCCAGCAGCCAAGAAACGAGGGGGGTCGATATCCATACGCAGTATTTT. It yields the protein CASSQETRGVDIHTQYF.